A single sample gave rise to the 24 T cell receptor beta chains below, sequenced in a study of T cells in Graves' hyperthyroidism and ophthalmopathy. RNA transcripts provided the source from which TCR beta CDR3 regions were amplified. An initial round of RT-PCR targeting the TCR CDR3 relied on the HTBI primer set. In TCRdb, the multiplex PCR reads were re-called with MiXCR into one record per CDR3 protein. The sample contains approximately 400,000 distinct CDR3 sequences, roughly 25% of which appear only once. Input material: blood. The origin of the receptors is a man between 50 and 59 years old with Graves' hyperthyroidism.

This clonotype has at least ten counts. The chain joins TRBV28 to TRBJ2-3, with D possibly being TRBD2 (5 bases). V was shortened by 5 bases and J by 2 bases, with 14 bases between the two germline ends. The length of the CDR3 is 15 residues. Germline V gene data show CDR1 as MDHEN and CDR2 as SYDVKM. CDR3: CASSRNEGNTDTQYF. The CDR3 region has the DNA TGTGCCAGCAGTCGAAATGAGGGAAACACAGATACGCAGTATTTT.

The genes are TRBV5-6 and TRBJ1-2; TRBD1 aligns across 9 bases. J gave up 11 bases and V 2 bases, and 7 bases lay outside the gene matches. The CDR3 runs to 13 residues. CDR1 and CDR2 (germline): SGHDT, YYEEEE. The CDR3 protein is CASSFSGTGRYTF. DNA of the CDR3: TGTGCCAGCAGCTTCTCCGGGACAGGGAGGTACACCTTC.

This clonotype has more than one count but fewer than ten. J is TRBJ2-1 and V is TRBV6-1; 10 bases match TRBD2. CDR3 size: 15 residues. With V trimmed by 7 bases and J by 2 bases, 5 bases remained unmatched. The germline CDR1 and CDR2 sequences are MNHNS and SASEGT. The CDR3 loop reads CASTSGRGTYNEQFF. In nucleotides, the CDR3 is TGTGCCAGCACCAGCGGGAGGGGTACCTACAATGAGCAGTTCTTC.

A remark on this clonotype: A much larger clone differs from this one at a single base, so this may be a read error. The gene calls are TRBV30 and TRBJ2-3, with 9 bases lining up with TRBD1. The germline V gene encodes CDR1 GTSNPN and CDR2 SVGIG (reference sequence). The CDR3 has 15 amino acids. V was pared by 3 bases and J by 1 base, with 5 bases of the junction left unmatched. CDR3 DNA sequence: TGTGCCTGGAGACCTCGGGACAGGGGCACAGATACGCAGTATTTT. It translates to CAWRPRDRGTDTQYF.

The chain uses TRBV6-2 or TRBV6-3 and TRBJ2-2; 7 bases line up with TRBD2. J gave up 7 bases and V 6 bases, and 14 bases lay outside the gene matches. The CDR3 extends over 16 amino acids. Germline V gene sequence: CDR1 MNHEY, CDR2 SVGEGT. CDR3 protein: CASRAIAGRAGGELFF. The CDR3 nucleotides read TGTGCCAGCAGAGCGATTGCGGGGAGGGCCGGCGGGGAGCTGTTTTTT.

This clonotype was observed a few times. This sequence joins TRBV6-1 and TRBJ1-5, with unresolved D. Trimming shortened V by 5 bases and J by 11 bases, and 19 bases separated the two germline ends. The CDR3 spans 14 residues. Germline CDR1 reads MNHNS; CDR2 reads SASEGT. The CDR3 spells CASSPDEEEQAQHF. The CDR3 DNA follows: TGTGCCAGCAGTCCAGACGAGGAGGAACAAGCCCAGCATTTT.

This clonotype appeared a few times. The V and J genes are TRBV20-1 and TRBJ2-7; 8 bases are a match to TRBD2. V gave up 4 bases and J gave up 0 bases; unmatched junction bases: 2. Germline CDR1 reads DFQATT; CDR2 reads SNEGSKA (reference sequence). The CDR3 consists of 13 residues. For the CDR3, the DNA is TGCAGTGCTATTAGCGGGATCTCCTACGAGCAGTACTTC. Translation: CSAISGISYEQYF.

CDR3 sequence: CASSLGLAFSYNEQFF. As DNA, the CDR3 is TGTGCCAGCAGCTTGGGACTAGCGTTTTCCTACAATGAGCAGTTCTTC. This sequence joins TRBV5-6 and TRBJ2-1; TRBD2 aligns across 8 bases. Germline values: CDR1 SGHDT, CDR2 YYEEEE. Losses at the gene ends were 0 bases for V and 1 base for J; bases not matched to a gene: 3. This CDR3 has 16 amino acids.

This clonotype occurred a few times. The rearrangement uses TRBV7-9 and TRBJ2-3, with D possibly being TRBD2 (5 bases). V was clipped by 3 bases and J by 0 bases, with 10 bases between them. Germline-derived CDR1 and CDR2 are SEHNR and FQNEAQ (reference sequence). The CDR3 is made up of 15 amino acids. The CDR3 DNA is TGTGCCAGCAGCTTCAAGAGGGTGAGCACAGATACGCAGTATTTT. It specifies CASSFKRVSTDTQYF.

The chain recombines TRBV14 with TRBJ2-1, with 10 bases aligning to TRBD1. The J segment lost 14 bases and the V segment lost 0 bases, leaving 4 bases of the junction unmatched. The CDR3 spans 13 residues. CDR1 SGHDN and CDR2 FVKESK come from the germline V gene. The CDR3 DNA sequence: TGTGCCAGCAGCCAAGATTGGGGACAGGGGAAGTTCTTC. Translated: CASSQDWGQGKFF.

This clonotype appeared a few times. The V call is TRBV6-4, the J call TRBJ2-3; 13 bases agree with TRBD2. Germline assignment: CDR1 MRHNA and CDR2 SNTAGT. The CDR3 is 20 residues long. The V gene end was trimmed by 2 bases and the J gene end by 1 base; junction bases not matched to a gene: 12. CDR3: CASSDIPGLAGNQGTDTQYF. The DNA for the CDR3 is TGTGCCAGCAGTGACATCCCGGGACTAGCGGGAAATCAGGGCACAGATACGCAGTATTTT.

V is TRBV12-3 or TRBV12-4 and J is TRBJ1-3; 10 positions match TRBD1. V lost 6 bases to trimming and J lost 3 bases; unmatched junction nucleotides: 5. There are 15 residues in the CDR3. The CDR3: CASRPGQGLGNTIYF. CDR3 nucleotides: TGTGCCAGCAGACCGGGACAGGGGCTTGGAAACACCATATATTTT.

The V call is TRBV9, the J call TRBJ1-1, with D perhaps matching TRBD1 (5 bases). The CDR3 contains 15 residues. Germline assignment: CDR1 SGDLS and CDR2 YYNGEE. The V and J ends lost 3 bases and 3 bases respectively, with 15 bases between them. CDR3 bases: TGTGCCAGCAGCGCATCAGGGTCGGGGGACACTGAAGCTTTCTTT. This sequence encodes CASSASGSGDTEAFF.

This clonotype is a singleton in its sample. The CDR3 sequence is CASSVAGNQETQYF. CDR3 sequence (DNA): TGTGCCAGCAGCGTAGCAGGGAACCAAGAGACCCAGTACTTC. The rearrangement joins TRBV9 to TRBJ2-5, with D possibly being TRBD1 (5 bases). CDR3 length: 14 amino acids. Germline CDR1 and CDR2: SGDLS and YYNGEE. V lost 0 bases and J 0 bases, leaving 6 bases between the germline ends. Filled out from reference TRBV9 and TRBJ2-5, the complete variable domain reads DSGVTQTPKHLITATGQRVTLRCSPRSGDLSVYWYQQSLDQGLQFLIQYYNGEERAKGNILERFSAQQFPDLHSELNLSSLELGDSALYFCASSVAGNQETQYFGPGTRLLVL.

This chain connects TRBV20-1 to TRBJ2-3; 15 nucleotides line up with TRBD2. The CDR3 runs 16 residues. The germline CDR1 and CDR2 sequences are DFQATT and SNEGSKA (reference sequence). The junction had 6 bases not matched to a gene; V was cut back by 3 bases and J by 5 bases. The CDR3 DNA reads TGCAGTGCTAGTTTGGGACTAGCGGGAGGCGGAGATACGCAGTATTTT. This encodes CSASLGLAGGGDTQYF.

This clonotype came up a few times. The chain has TRBV5-5 and TRBJ2-7; the D call may be TRBD1 or TRBD2 (5 bases each). Germline CDR1 is SGHKS and CDR2 is YYEKEE (reference sequence). The CDR3 consists of 14 residues. With 0 bases removed from V and 6 bases from J, the gap between germline ends came to 13 bases. The CDR3: CASSLEGETPEQYF. CDR3 bases: TGTGCCAGCAGCTTGGAAGGGGAGACTCCCGAGCAGTACTTC.

The chain has TRBV18 and TRBJ2-2; 8 nucleotides align to TRBD1. The junction had 11 bases not matched to a gene; V was cut back by 8 bases and J by 6 bases. The CDR3 consists of 15 residues. In germline, CDR1 is KGHSH, CDR2 LQKENI. CDR3 loop: CASRSSGGASGELFF. For the CDR3, the DNA is TGTGCCAGCCGCAGTTCAGGGGGCGCGTCCGGGGAGCTGTTTTTT. Filled out from reference TRBV18 and TRBJ2-2, the complete variable domain reads NAGVMQNPRHLVRRRGQEARLRCSPMKGHSHVYWYRQLPEEGLKFMVYLQKENIIDESGMPKERFSAEFPKEGPSILRIQQVVRGDSAAYFCASRSSGGASGELFFGEGSRLTVL.

The chain recombines TRBV12-3 or TRBV12-4 with TRBJ1-1; D possibly corresponds to TRBD1 (6 bases). This CDR3 has 14 amino acids. The V end lost 7 bases, the J end lost 1 base, and 13 bases lay between the germline ends. CDR3 nucleotide sequence: TGTGCCAGCACACTAGGGGGTGGGAACACTGAAGCTTTCTTT. It is translated as CASTLGGGNTEAFF.

This clonotype turned up a few times. In nucleotides, the CDR3 is TGCAGTGCTAGAGATAGGGACAGGGTAGGGACTGAAGCTTTCTTT. Protein sequence: CSARDRDRVGTEAFF. The chain combines TRBV20-1 with TRBJ1-1; 9 nucleotides match TRBD1. This CDR3 comprises 15 residues. Trimming cost V 0 bases and J 5 bases; bases outside gene matches: 7. CDR1 and CDR2 (germline): DFQATT, SNEGSKA (reference sequence).

The gene calls are TRBV18 and TRBJ1-4; a weak D match, TRBD1 (6 bases). CDR1 KGHSH and CDR2 LQKENI come from the germline V gene. V dropped 6 bases and J dropped 0 bases, with 8 bases sitting between them. The CDR3 loop spans 14 amino acids. The CDR3 sequence: CASSPGATNEKLFF. CDR3 in DNA: TGTGCCAGCTCGCCAGGGGCAACTAATGAAAAACTGTTTTTT.

V is TRBV19 and J is TRBJ1-5, with a tentative D call TRBD1 (5 bases). The CDR3 is 12 residues long. Trimming pared 7 bases from V and 6 bases from J, leaving 10 bases between. Germline CDR1 and CDR2: LNHDA and SQIVND (reference sequence). The CDR3 region has the DNA TGTGCCAGTACCCAGGACATTCAGCCCCAGCATTTT. As protein: CASTQDIQPQHF. The full variable domain, its missing parts supplied by reference TRBV19 and TRBJ1-5, is DGGITQSPKYLFRKEGQNVTLSCEQNLNHDAMYWYRQDPGQGLRLIYYSQIVNDFQKGDIAEGYSVSREKKESFPLTVTSAQKNPTAFYLCASTQDIQPQHFGDGTRLSIL.

This clonotype was detected a few times. J is TRBJ2-3 and V is TRBV19, with TRBD2 identical over 13 bases. CDR3 size: 15 residues. V gave up 10 bases and J gave up 4 bases; unmatched junction bases: 8. Germline V gives CDR1 LNHDA, CDR2 SQIVND (reference sequence). The CDR3 loop is CATLPGTSGADTQYF. CDR3 sequence (DNA): TGTGCCACCCTCCCCGGGACTAGCGGGGCAGATACGCAGTATTTT. Full variable domain (remainder filled in from reference TRBV19 and TRBJ2-3): DGGITQSPKYLFRKEGQNVTLSCEQNLNHDAMYWYRQDPGQGLRLIYYSQIVNDFQKGDIAEGYSVSREKKESFPLTVTSAQKNPTAFYLCATLPGTSGADTQYFGPGTRLTVL.

The chain is built from TRBV5-5 and TRBJ1-4; unclear D gene. The CDR3 length is 14 residues. The V gene lost 5 bases and the J gene lost 5 bases, with 13 bases spanning the gap. Germline-derived CDR1 and CDR2 are SGHKS and YYEKEE (reference sequence). The CDR3 here is CASSIQSGNEKLFF. The CDR3, as DNA: TGTGCCAGCAGTATCCAGTCTGGAAATGAAAAACTGTTTTTT.

This clonotype was counted many times. The chain carries TRBV27 and TRBJ2-3, with no clear D. V dropped 7 bases and J dropped 2 bases, with 10 bases sitting between them. The CDR3 runs to 13 residues. Germline CDR1 is MNHEY and CDR2 is SMNVEV (reference sequence). CDR3 in DNA: TGTGCCAGCACTTATAAAAACACAGATACGCAGTATTTT. Amino acid sequence: CASTYKNTDTQYF.